This TCR beta chain came from a study of HIV-infected patients and healthy controls. The trim removed 8 bases at V and 6 bases at J, leaving 13 bases unmatched. CDR3 size: 14 residues. Germline V gene lookup returns CDR1 DFQATT and CDR2 SNEGSKA (reference sequence). This clonotype is medium-sized (0.01 to 0.1%). Follow-up blood was drawn about 14 weeks, roughly three months, after antiretroviral therapy began. No cell fractionation was done, so the repertoire covers all unsorted peripheral blood T cells. Reverse transcription used 450 to 650 ng RNA and constant-region primers for alpha and beta. Using multiplexing indices, alpha and beta chain libraries were generated apart by chain-specific third strand synthesis. TCRdb re-analysed the 5' RACE reads in MiXCR, keeping a single row per CDR3 protein. The profile shows around 2,300 distinct CDR3 sequences, around 13% of them singletons.

Sequences were derived from blood, sampled during antiretroviral therapy. The V and J genes are TRBV20-1 and TRBJ2-1, with TRBD1 matching over 7 bases. The receptor comes from an adult with HIV infection. CDR3: CSPWGHTGVNEQFF. CDR3 sequence (DNA): TGCAGTCCTTGGGGACACACAGGGGTCAATGAGCAGTTCTTC.